Shown below are 22 T cell receptor beta chains from a single sample sequenced in a study of regulatory T cells in long-lasting Graves disease. Time point here: newly diagnosed GD, antithyroid drugs for less than 3 months. Scientists built the TCR library using RNA that was extracted from PBMCs. The authors built TCR beta libraries using iRepertoire HTBI primers and Arm-PCR of CDR3 regions. TCRdb reanalysed the multiplex PCR reads using MiXCR and keeps one entry per CDR3 protein. The repertoire consists of 400,000 to 500,000 distinct CDR3 sequences, with approximately 15% occurring once and the leading ten covering approximately 15%. The same data also contributed to another study, on T cells in Graves' hyperthyroidism and ophthalmopathy.

The sample here was peripheral blood mononuclear cells (PBMCs), taken at new diagnosis, from a patient treated with antithyroid drugs. The receptors were sampled from a young woman with Graves disease.

About this clonotype: This could be a read error, since a much larger clone is one nucleotide away. This rearrangement joins TRBV15 to TRBJ1-1; D ambiguous. Germline V lookup: CDR1 LNHNV, CDR2 YYDKDF (reference sequence). The CDR3 spans 13 residues. DNA for the CDR3: TGTACCACCAGCAGAGCCGTGAACACTGAAGCTTTCTTT. Protein: CTTSRAVNTEAFF. The full variable domain, in which reference TRBV15 and TRBJ1-1 provide the parts outside the CDR3, is DAMVIQNPRYQVTQFGKPVTLSCSQTLNHNVMYWYQQKSSQAPKLLFHYYDKDFNNEADTPDNFQSRRPNTSFCFLDIRSPGLGDTAMYLCTTSRAVNTEAFFGQGTRLTVV.

This clonotype was recorded many times. The chain combines TRBV20-1 with TRBJ1-1; 9 nucleotides agree with TRBD1. J gave up 8 bases and V 0 bases, and 7 bases lay outside the gene matches. The germline CDR1 and CDR2 sequences are DFQATT and SNEGSKA (reference sequence). This CDR3 region has 14 residues. The CDR3 DNA follows: TGCAGTGCTAGAGATCCAACAGGGGGCGCAGAAGCTTTCTTT. This sequence encodes CSARDPTGGAEAFF.

This clonotype was seen more than once but under ten times. This chain connects TRBV24-1 to TRBJ2-7; D is uncertain. V was trimmed by 7 bases and J by 4 bases, leaving 13 bases between them. Germline V gene sequence: CDR1 KGHDR, CDR2 SFDVKD. The CDR3 has 13 amino acids. The CDR3 spells CATRREKEYEQYF. The CDR3 DNA sequence: TGTGCCACCAGGCGAGAGAAAGAATACGAGCAGTACTTC.

This clonotype was seen ten or more times. The chain links TRBV28 to TRBJ2-7; 9 bases match TRBD2. Germline CDR1 MDHEN, CDR2 SYDVKM. The CDR3 runs 17 residues. Germline trimming cut 6 bases from V and 6 bases from J; bases unmatched to any gene: 18. The CDR3 bases are TGTGCCAGCAGCCAATCCATCAGAGGGCGGGAGGGCCGCGAGCAGTACTTC. Translation: CASSQSIRGREGREQYF.

This clonotype was seen ten or more times. This sequence joins TRBV15 and TRBJ2-7, with D perhaps TRBD1 or TRBD2 (5 bases each). Germline V gene lookup returns CDR1 LNHNV and CDR2 YYDKDF (reference sequence). CDR3 length: 13 amino acids. V was shortened by 8 bases and J by 3 bases, with 14 bases between the two germline ends. In nucleotides, the CDR3 is TGTGCCACCCGAGGGACGCAATTCTACGAGCAGTACTTC. Translated, it gives CATRGTQFYEQYF.

This clonotype was counted many times. J is TRBJ2-7 and V is TRBV10-3; a possible D gene is TRBD1 (5 bases). Germline-derived CDR1 and CDR2 are ENHRY and SYGVKD. This CDR3 spans 15 amino acids. Trimming shortened V by 0 bases and J by 4 bases, and 13 bases separated the two germline ends. The CDR3 DNA follows: TGTGCCATCAGTGAGTCGAGCAGGGCGTTTTACGAGCAGTACTTC. As protein: CAISESSRAFYEQYF.

This clonotype showed up many times. CDR3 amino acids: CASSLLGGVGYGYTF. CDR3 nucleotide sequence: TGTGCCAGCAGCCTGTTGGGGGGTGTAGGTTATGGCTACACCTTC. J is TRBJ1-2 and V is TRBV3-1; weak D call: TRBD1 (5 bases). The CDR3 is made up of 15 amino acids. CDR1 and CDR2 from the germline V gene are LGHDT and YNNKEL (reference sequence). Trimming left V 4 bases short and J 5 bases short, with 17 bases between.

This clonotype was picked up many times. The chain uses TRBV27 and TRBJ2-7, with D possibly called TRBD1 or TRBD2 (5 bases each). Germline V gives CDR1 MNHEY, CDR2 SMNVEV (reference sequence). This CDR3 contains 15 residues. The V end lost 6 bases, the J end lost 4 bases, and 19 bases lay between the germline ends. CDR3 residues: CASRRPGTHSYEQYF. CDR3 in DNA: TGTGCCAGCAGACGACCCGGGACCCATTCTTACGAGCAGTACTTC.

J is TRBJ2-3 and V is TRBV12-3 or TRBV12-4; perhaps TRBD2 as D (6 bases). This CDR3 spans 14 amino acids. V shed 10 bases and J shed 1 base, with 15 bases lying between them. The CDR3: CATSAVAGTDTQYF. The CDR3 nucleotides read TGTGCCACCTCGGCAGTAGCGGGCACAGATACGCAGTATTTT.

This clonotype showed up just a few times. The chain joins TRBV24-1 to TRBJ1-1; D gene uncertain. In germline, CDR1 is KGHDR, CDR2 SFDVKD. The CDR3 length is 12 residues. Trimming shortened V by 3 bases and J by 10 bases, and 11 bases separated the two germline ends. CDR3 residues: CATSDAREVAFF. The DNA of the CDR3 is TGTGCCACCAGTGATGCGCGGGAGGTAGCTTTCTTT.

This clonotype has a handful of counts. Here the CDR3 reads CSAILLAGVLDEQFF. CDR3 sequence (DNA): TGCAGCGCTATACTTCTAGCGGGAGTTTTGGATGAGCAGTTCTTC. The rearrangement joins TRBV29-1 to TRBJ2-1; 10 bases agree with TRBD2. The CDR3 covers 15 residues. CDR1 is SQVTM and CDR2 is ANQGSEA in the germline V gene. Trimming cost V 7 bases and J 8 bases; bases outside gene matches: 14.

This clonotype was observed at least ten times. The V gene is TRBV2, the J gene TRBJ2-7; TRBD2 might be the D (6 bases). Germline CDR1 and CDR2: SNHLY and FYNNEI. V lost 5 bases and J lost 0, with 14 bases in between. This CDR3 spans 15 amino acids. The CDR3 DNA reads TGTGCCAGCAGTCAAAGCGAGACTAGCTCCTACGAGCAGTACTTC. This translates into CASSQSETSSYEQYF.

This clonotype was counted many times. The rearrangement joins TRBV7-9 to TRBJ2-2, with D perhaps matching TRBD2 (5 bases). Trimming shortened V by 6 bases and J by 4 bases, and 12 bases separated the two germline ends. The germline CDR1 and CDR2 sequences are SEHNR and FQNEAQ (reference sequence). This CDR3 spans 14 amino acids. In nucleotides, the CDR3 is TGTGCCAGCAGGCCCGGACTGCTCACCGGGGAGCTGTTTTTT. Translated, it gives CASRPGLLTGELFF. Complete variable domain (other parts from reference TRBV7-9 and TRBJ2-2): DTGVSQNPRHKITKRGQNVTFRCDPISEHNRLYWYRQTLGQGPEFLTYFQNEAQLEKSRLLSDRFSAERPKGSFSTLEIQRTEQGDSAMYLCASRPGLLTGELFFGEGSRLTVL.

The V call is TRBV14, the J call TRBJ1-1, with a possible D match to TRBD1 (6 bases). Trimming left V 5 bases short and J 0 bases short, with 16 bases between. This CDR3 comprises 16 residues. Per germline, CDR1 SGHDN and CDR2 FVKESK. The DNA for the CDR3 is TGTGCCAGCAGCTTGGGGGCAGGGGAAGTGAACACTGAAGCTTTCTTT. It encodes CASSLGAGEVNTEAFF.

This clonotype was picked up many times. The chain is built from TRBV29-1 and TRBJ1-1; D is perhaps TRBD1 (6 bases). The CDR3 has 14 residues. V lost 8 bases, J lost 1 base, and 17 bases lay in between. Germline V CDR1 and CDR2: SQVTM, ANQGSEA. CDR3 in amino acids: CSFQRGGANTEAFF. CDR3 coding DNA: TGCAGCTTCCAGAGAGGGGGGGCGAACACTGAAGCTTTCTTT.

The gene calls are TRBV19 and TRBJ1-1, with D possibly being TRBD1 (6 bases). The germline V gene has CDR1 LNHDA and CDR2 SQIVND (reference sequence). Trimming left V 4 bases short and J 0 bases short, with 12 bases between. The CDR3 sequence is 15 residues long. The CDR3 loop reads CASSTDGQLNTEAFF. The CDR3 nucleotides read TGTGCCAGTAGTACCGACGGACAGTTGAACACTGAAGCTTTCTTT.

This clonotype has ten or more counts. This chain uses TRBV24-1 with TRBJ2-3; 9 bases are a match to TRBD1. The germline V gene encodes CDR1 KGHDR and CDR2 SFDVKD. V lost 3 bases to trimming and J lost 0 bases; unmatched junction nucleotides: 3. This CDR3 has 16 residues. The CDR3 DNA is TGTGCCACCAGTGATCTAGGACAGGGGAGCACAGATACGCAGTATTTT. Amino acids: CATSDLGQGSTDTQYF.

At least ten counts were recorded for this clonotype. The chain has TRBV28 and TRBJ2-1; 8 bases align to TRBD1. The length of the CDR3 is 12 residues. CDR1 and CDR2 (germline): MDHEN, SYDVKM. With V trimmed by 2 bases and J by 14 bases, 5 bases remained unmatched. CDR3 loop: CASSLGTGREFF. The CDR3 DNA is TGTGCCAGCAGTTTAGGGACAGGTCGGGAGTTCTTC.

There are many counts of this clonotype. The chain carries TRBV3-1 and TRBJ2-1, with D tentatively TRBD2 (6 bases). This CDR3 is built from 15 residues. Trimming took 5 bases from V and 4 from J, leaving 15 bases between them. Germline CDR1 LGHDT, CDR2 YNNKEL (reference sequence). DNA of the CDR3: TGTGCCAGCAGCAGTAGCGGTTTAGAGTACAATGAGCAGTTCTTC. Translation: CASSSSGLEYNEQFF.

This clonotype came up many times. V usage is TRBV20-1 and J usage is TRBJ2-5, with D possibly TRBD2 on 6 matching bases. Trimming removed 7 bases at V and 6 bases at J, with 24 bases between. This CDR3 has 15 residues. The germline V gene encodes CDR1 DFQATT and CDR2 SNEGSKA (reference sequence). CDR3 nucleotides: TGCAGTGTCTTCTCGGGCGGAGGGGCCGGGCAGACCCAGTACTTC. Its protein is CSVFSGGGAGQTQYF.

This clonotype was observed many times. This sequence joins TRBV20-1 and TRBJ2-1; 10 nucleotides match TRBD1. The CDR3 is 16 residues long. The germline gives CDR1 DFQATT, CDR2 SNEGSKA (reference sequence). The V and J ends lost 0 bases and 7 bases, in that order; junction bases with no gene match: 9. The CDR3: CSARDWSGTGVNEQFF. The CDR3 nucleotides are TGCAGTGCTAGAGATTGGTCCGGGACAGGGGTAAATGAGCAGTTCTTC.

This clonotype was detected only a few times. V is TRBV9 and J is TRBJ2-1; D ambiguous. This CDR3 has 12 residues. V dropped 0 bases and J dropped 8 bases, with 6 bases sitting between them. From germline, CDR1 is SGDLS and CDR2 YYNGEE. CDR3 sequence reads: CASSVGLDEQFF. DNA for the CDR3: TGTGCCAGCAGCGTAGGACTCGATGAGCAGTTCTTC. The whole variable domain, remainder taken from reference TRBV9 and TRBJ2-1, is DSGVTQTPKHLITATGQRVTLRCSPRSGDLSVYWYQQSLDQGLQFLIQYYNGEERAKGNILERFSAQQFPDLHSELNLSSLELGDSALYFCASSVGLDEQFFGPGTRLTVL.